Here is one T cell receptor beta chain with its context. Antigen unknown. The data originate from a study of T cells in Graves' hyperthyroidism and ophthalmopathy. General study findings and limits: Peripheral blood also featured most of the thyroid clonotypes expanded above 0.001.

Trimming pared 0 bases from V and 6 bases from J, leaving 11 bases between. Per the germline V gene, CDR1 is SGDLS and CDR2 is YYNGEE. This CDR3 is built from 14 residues. The source material, RNA transcripts, was used to amplify TCR beta CDR3 regions. HTBI primers were the set used in a first-round RT-PCR of the TCR CDR3. TCRdb re-called the multiplex PCR reads with MiXCR, one entry per CDR3 protein. Of 620,000 or so distinct CDR3 sequences in the sample, about 14% were seen once. This sequence originates from a woman in her fifties or sixties with Graves' ophthalmopathy. The specimen sequenced was blood. V is TRBV9 and J is TRBJ2-3, with unresolved D. DNA of the CDR3: TGTGCCAGCAGCGTAGTAAGCATGTCGGATACGCAGTATTTT. Its protein is CASSVVSMSDTQYF.